These 20 T cell receptor beta chains were all obtained from the same sample, sequenced in a study of blood T cell repertoires in COVID-19. Assay: immunoSEQ multiplex PCR; the TCRdb copy retains only in-frame clones and omits some. The profile shows approximately 150,000 clones, around four fifths of them singletons. The source material was peripheral blood. The receptors were sampled from a woman aged 80 or older with COVID-19, enrolled during active disease.

V usage is TRBV20-1 and J usage is TRBJ2-7, with 9 positions matching TRBD2. The V and J ends lost 3 bases and 4 bases, in that order; junction bases with no gene match: 10. This CDR3 region has 15 residues. Germline values: CDR1 DFQATT, CDR2 SNEGSKA (reference sequence). The CDR3 nucleotides read TGCAGTGCTAGTTCGCCTATTGCGGGGGGGTACGAGCAGTACTTC. Amino acids: CSASSPIAGGYEQYF.

This clone came up once. This chain connects TRBV5-6 to TRBJ1-5; D perhaps matches TRBD1 (5 bases). The CDR3 totals 15 residues. V was trimmed by 4 bases and J by 4 bases, leaving 15 bases between them. CDR1 SGHDT and CDR2 YYEEEE come from the germline V gene. The CDR3 coding sequence is TGTGCCAGCAGCCACTCCGGGACTCCGAATCAGCCCCAGCATTTT. Translated, it gives CASSHSGTPNQPQHF.

This clone came up a few times. V gene TRBV5-1 combines with J gene TRBJ1-6; TRBD1 is a possible D gene (6 bases). V was shortened by 2 bases and J by 9 bases, with 12 bases between the two germline ends. Germline loops: CDR1 SGHRS, CDR2 YFSETQ. This CDR3 has 14 residues. CDR3 coding DNA: TGCGCCAGCAGCTTAGGGGGGGCCGGTTCACCCCTCCACTTT. This codes for CASSLGGAGSPLHF.

This clone has a handful of counts. This chain joins TRBV21-1 and TRBJ1-5; the table calls TRBD1, which could not be checked here. TRBV21-1 is given as a pseudogene. The CDR3 has 15 residues. Written as DNA, the CDR3 is TGTGCCAGCAGCAATCAGGGGGCGGGCAATCAGCCCCAGCATTTT. This sequence encodes CASSNQGAGNQPQHF.

This clone was observed a handful of times. CDR3 region: CASSILGTGVMDEQFF. The CDR3 DNA reads TGTGCCAGTAGTATTCTGGGGACAGGGGTTATGGATGAGCAGTTCTTC. This chain links TRBV19 with TRBJ2-1, with 10 bases matching TRBD1. CDR1 and CDR2 from the germline V gene are LNHDA and SQIVND (reference sequence). CDR3 size: 16 residues. With 3 bases clipped from V and 8 bases from J, the junction kept 10 bases outside the gene matches.

This rearrangement joins TRBV15 to TRBJ1-4; 9 bases map to TRBD1. After removal of 2 bases from V and 8 bases from J, the junction contained 6 bases not matched to a gene. The CDR3 loop spans 15 amino acids. In germline, CDR1 is LNHNV, CDR2 YYDKDF (reference sequence). For the CDR3, the DNA is TGTGCCACCAGCAGACCTGGGACAGGGTCCGAAAAACTGTTTTTT. This encodes CATSRPGTGSEKLFF.

The rearrangement uses TRBV5-1 and TRBJ2-1; 13 bases fit TRBD2. With 3 bases clipped from V and 10 bases from J, the junction kept 7 bases outside the gene matches. CDR1 and CDR2 (germline): SGHRS, YFSETQ. The CDR3 runs 15 residues. The CDR3 loop reads CASSSWTSGSGEQFF. The CDR3 DNA follows: TGCGCCAGCAGCTCTTGGACTAGCGGGAGTGGGGAGCAGTTCTTC. Drawing the rest from reference TRBV5-1 and TRBJ2-1, the complete variable domain is KAGVTQTPRYLIKTRGQQVTLSCSPISGHRSVSWYQQTPGQGLQFLFEYFSETQRNKGNFPGRFSGRQFSNSRSEMNVSTLELGDSALYLCASSSWTSGSGEQFFGPGTRLTVL.

J is TRBJ1-6 and V is TRBV27, with TRBD1 matching over 11 bases. V shed 8 bases and J 8 bases; nucleotides not matched to a gene: 8. Germline values: CDR1 MNHEY, CDR2 SMNVEV (reference sequence). This CDR3 contains 15 residues. CDR3 sequence (DNA): TGTGCCAGCTCGCGGACAGGGGGCAATCATTCACCCCTCCACTTT. This codes for CASSRTGGNHSPLHF.

The chain recombines TRBV11-2 with TRBJ1-2; 7 bases agree with TRBD1. The CDR3 consists of 15 residues. Looked up from germline, CDR1 is SGHAT and CDR2 is FQNNGV. With 4 bases clipped from V and 0 bases from J, the junction kept 5 bases outside the gene matches. The CDR3 sequence: CASSSGTASNYGYTF. The CDR3 DNA follows: TGTGCCAGCAGCTCAGGGACAGCTTCTAACTATGGCTACACCTTC.

The chain has TRBV25-1 and TRBJ1-4; D not certain. The CDR3 spans 13 residues. The germline CDR1 and CDR2 sequences are MGHDK and SYGVNS. The ends were cut back, 8 bases at V and 2 bases at J, with 9 bases in the middle. The DNA for the CDR3 is TGTGCCAGCGAGAGGTCTACTAATGAAAAACTGTTTTTT. It codes for CASERSTNEKLFF.

The CDR3: CASSDMTGGGMELFF. CDR3 nucleotide sequence: TGTGCCAGCAGCGATATGACAGGGGGCGGGATGGAACTGTTTTTT. V usage is TRBV2 and J usage is TRBJ1-4; 10 positions match TRBD1. V dropped 6 bases and J dropped 12; count of bases not matched to a gene: 13. Per germline, CDR1 SNHLY and CDR2 FYNNEI. The CDR3 contains 15 residues.

The chain joins TRBV6-5 to TRBJ1-3; possibly TRBD1 for D (5 bases). The CDR3 is 16 residues long. Trimming removed 4 bases at V and 0 bases at J, with 13 bases between. From germline, CDR1 is MNHEY and CDR2 SVGAGI. The CDR3 bases are TGTGCCAGCAGTTCAGGGACTGGGAGCTCTGGAAACACCATATATTTT. It yields the protein CASSSGTGSSGNTIYF.

The J gene is TRBJ2-7, the V gene TRBV19, with a weak D call TRBD1 (5 bases). The germline gives CDR1 LNHDA, CDR2 SQIVND (reference sequence). There are 14 residues in the CDR3. V lost 0 bases to trimming and J lost 2 bases, with 8 bases between them. CDR3 bases: TGTGCCAGTAGTATAGAGAAGGGGACCTACGAGCAGTACTTC. Its protein is CASSIEKGTYEQYF.

The chain's CDR3 is CASSLLTGYQETQYF. As DNA, the CDR3 is TGTGCCAGCAGTTTATTAACCGGGTACCAAGAGACCCAGTACTTC. The rearrangement uses TRBV27 and TRBJ2-5; no clear D gene. The CDR3 is 15 residues long. Germline CDR1 MNHEY, CDR2 SMNVEV (reference sequence). V gave up 1 base and J gave up 0 bases, with 9 bases separating them.

V is TRBV11-3 and J is TRBJ2-1; D may be TRBD2 (5 bases). The CDR3 has 12 amino acids. The V gene's germline CDR1 is SGHNT and CDR2 YENEEA. Trimming removed 1 base from V and 10 bases from J, with 8 bases in between. CDR3 sequence reads: CASSLGRGEQFF. CDR3 DNA: TGTGCCAGCAGCTTAGGCCGCGGGGAGCAGTTCTTC.

The chain is built from TRBV18 and TRBJ1-1; 11 bases are shared with TRBD1. The CDR3 totals 16 residues. V gave up 2 bases and J gave up 5 bases; unmatched junction bases: 7. Germline lookup yields CDR1 KGHSH and CDR2 LQKENI. As DNA, the CDR3 is TGTGCCAGCTCACCATGGGACAGGGGGAGGGGGACTGAAGCTTTCTTT. The encoded protein is CASSPWDRGRGTEAFF.

The chain uses TRBV2 and TRBJ1-1, with 8 positions matching TRBD1. The CDR3 contains 15 residues. In germline, CDR1 is SNHLY, CDR2 FYNNEI. Trimming cost V 8 bases and J 1 base; bases outside gene matches: 9. The CDR3 DNA reads TGTGCCAGCGGCCAAGGGGACAGGAGGAACACTGAAGCTTTCTTT. Translated, it gives CASGQGDRRNTEAFF.

The rearrangement links TRBV6-5 to TRBJ1-2; D not resolved. The CDR3 is 11 residues long. With 6 bases removed from V and 6 bases from J, the gap between germline ends came to 8 bases. CDR1 is MNHEY and CDR2 is SVGAGI in the germline V gene. The CDR3 DNA is TGTGCCAGCAGGATCGGGGATGGCTACACCTTC. Amino acid sequence: CASRIGDGYTF.

The rearrangement joins TRBV6-6 to TRBJ1-2; D might be TRBD1 (6 bases). The CDR3 is 16 amino acids. V was cut by 5 bases and J by 4 bases, with 20 bases left in between. CDR1 is MNHNY and CDR2 is SVGAGI in the germline V gene (reference sequence). This chain's CDR3 is CASSPQGVMTAYGYTF. CDR3 DNA: TGTGCCAGCAGTCCACAGGGAGTGATGACGGCCTATGGCTACACCTTC.

The rearrangement links TRBV12-3 or TRBV12-4 to TRBJ2-7; the match to TRBD1 covers 7 bases. The CDR3 is made up of 13 amino acids. With 6 bases clipped from V and 5 bases from J, the junction kept 7 bases outside the gene matches. The CDR3 loop is CASRTTGNHEQYF. CDR3 coding DNA: TGTGCCAGCAGAACGACAGGGAATCACGAGCAGTACTTC.